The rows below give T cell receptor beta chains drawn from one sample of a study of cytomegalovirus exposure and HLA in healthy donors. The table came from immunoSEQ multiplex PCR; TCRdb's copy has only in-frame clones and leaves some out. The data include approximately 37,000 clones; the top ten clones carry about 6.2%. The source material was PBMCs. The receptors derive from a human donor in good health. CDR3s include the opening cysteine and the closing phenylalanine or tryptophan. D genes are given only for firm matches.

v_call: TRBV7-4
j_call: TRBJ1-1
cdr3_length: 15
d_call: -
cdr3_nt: TGTGCCAGCAGCTTTTTAGGACACCGGGACACTGAAGCTTTCTTT
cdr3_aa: CASSFLGHRDTEAFF

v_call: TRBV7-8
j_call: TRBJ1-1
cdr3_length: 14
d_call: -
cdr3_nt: TGTGCCAGCAGCTTAGGGGGGGGCAGGCCTGAAGCTTTCTTT
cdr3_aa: CASSLGGGRPEAFF

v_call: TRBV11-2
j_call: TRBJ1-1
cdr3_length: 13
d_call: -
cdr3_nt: TGTGCCAGCAGCTTAAAAGGGGACACTGAAGCTTTCTTT
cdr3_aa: CASSLKGDTEAFF

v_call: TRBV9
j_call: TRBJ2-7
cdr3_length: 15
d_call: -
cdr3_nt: TGTGCCAGCAGCGTAGATGGTAGCGAAACCTACGAGCAGTACTTC
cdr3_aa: CASSVDGSETYEQYF

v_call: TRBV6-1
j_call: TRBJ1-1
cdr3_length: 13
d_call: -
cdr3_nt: TGTGCCAGCGTCCTGTATTGGAACACTGAAGCTTTCTTT
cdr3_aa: CASVLYWNTEAFF

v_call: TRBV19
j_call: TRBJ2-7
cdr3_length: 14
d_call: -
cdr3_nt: TGTGCCAGTAGTATCACGGGAAGCGCCTACGAGCAGTACTTC
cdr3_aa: CASSITGSAYEQYF

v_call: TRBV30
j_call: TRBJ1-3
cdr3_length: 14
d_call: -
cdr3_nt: TGTGCCTGGAGTGTAGGAGTCCCTGGAAACACCATATATTTT
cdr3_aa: CAWSVGVPGNTIYF

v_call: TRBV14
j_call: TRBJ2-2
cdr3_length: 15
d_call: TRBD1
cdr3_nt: TGTGCCAGCAGCCGAAACAGGGGCTACACCGGGGAGCTGTTTTTT
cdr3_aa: CASSRNRGYTGELFF

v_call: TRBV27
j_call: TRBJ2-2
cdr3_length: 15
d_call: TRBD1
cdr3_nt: TGTGCCAGCAGTTGGACAGGGGTAACCCCCGGGGAGCTGTTTTTT
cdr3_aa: CASSWTGVTPGELFF

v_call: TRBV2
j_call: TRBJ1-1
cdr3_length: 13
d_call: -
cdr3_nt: TGTGCCAGCAAGGGCAGGGGCCTGCCTGAAGCTTTCTTT
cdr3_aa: CASKGRGLPEAFF

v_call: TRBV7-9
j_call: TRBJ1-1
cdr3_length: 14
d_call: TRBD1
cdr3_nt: TGTGCCAGCAGCCTACAGGGGGGAGGCACTGAAGCTTTCTTT
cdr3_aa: CASSLQGGGTEAFF

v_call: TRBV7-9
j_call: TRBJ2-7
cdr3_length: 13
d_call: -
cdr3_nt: TGTGCCAGCAGCGGTACAGGGTCCTACGAGCAGTACTTC
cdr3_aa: CASSGTGSYEQYF

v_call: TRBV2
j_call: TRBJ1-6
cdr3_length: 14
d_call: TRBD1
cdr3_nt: TGTGCCAGGAGGGACAGTCGGAATAATTCACCCCTCCACTTT
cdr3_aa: CARRDSRNNSPLHF

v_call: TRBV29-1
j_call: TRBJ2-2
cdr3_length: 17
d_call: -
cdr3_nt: TGCAGCGCCCGTAGCAGCTGGGGGGAGTTTGGCACCGGGGAGCTGTTTTTT
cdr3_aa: CSARSSWGEFGTGELFF

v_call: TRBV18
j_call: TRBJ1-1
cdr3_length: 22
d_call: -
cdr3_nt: TGTGCCAGCTCATCAATGCCCCTACTCTCTGCCGGACGGAGGGAGGTAAACACTGAAGCTTTCTTT
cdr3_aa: CASSSMPLLSAGRREVNTEAFF

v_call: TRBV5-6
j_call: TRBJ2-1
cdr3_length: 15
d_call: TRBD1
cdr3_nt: TGTGCCAGCAGCTCAACCGGGACAGGGATCGATGAGCAGTTCTTC
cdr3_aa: CASSSTGTGIDEQFF

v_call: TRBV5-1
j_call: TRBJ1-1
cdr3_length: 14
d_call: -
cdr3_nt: TGCGCCAGCAGAATGCCCCAGGGATCCACTGAAGCTTTCTTT
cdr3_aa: CASRMPQGSTEAFF

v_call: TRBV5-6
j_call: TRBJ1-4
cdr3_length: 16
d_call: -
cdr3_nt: TGTGCCAGCAGCTTGGGCGACACGTTCCAGAATGAAAAACTGTTTTTT
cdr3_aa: CASSLGDTFQNEKLFF